Following are 18 T cell receptor beta chains from one sample sequenced in a study of T cells after posttransplantation cyclophosphamide. Sequencing used immunoSEQ multiplex PCR; TCRdb keeps in-frame clones, though not all of them. The data contain roughly 2,000 clones, around four fifths of them singletons. Busulfan-fludarabine conditioning, marrow transplant, and cyclophosphamide on days +3 and +4 were administered. The sample in question was PBMCs, obtained roughly 10 months after allogeneic stem cell transplant with posttransplant cyclophosphamide. These receptors were collected from a male patient aged 30 to 39 who received an allogeneic stem cell transplant from a related donor, was CMV-positive, and had acute GVHD only. These T cells may partly come from the graft donor.

The genes are TRBV19 and TRBJ2-1, with D maybe TRBD1 (6 bases). V gave up 1 base and J gave up 6 bases, with 16 bases separating them. Germline lookup yields CDR1 LNHDA and CDR2 SQIVND (reference sequence). This CDR3 has 16 amino acids. Written as DNA, the CDR3 is TGTGCCAGTAGTATAGGAGGCAGGGTAGGGGGCAATGAGCAGTTCTTC. Translated: CASSIGGRVGGNEQFF.

The rearrangement uses TRBV18 and TRBJ2-7; D not certain. V was trimmed by 4 bases and J by 0 bases, leaving 13 bases between them. Germline V gene sequence: CDR1 KGHSH, CDR2 LQKENI. The CDR3 runs to 15 residues. The CDR3: CASSLPSRPSYEQYF. CDR3 DNA: TGTGCCAGCTCACTACCGTCCAGGCCCTCCTACGAGCAGTACTTC.

This clone has just one count. The rearrangement uses TRBV5-4 and TRBJ1-1; the D gene is possibly TRBD1 (6 bases). The CDR3 runs to 13 residues. Trimming stripped 4 bases from V and 1 base from J, with 8 bases between. Germline CDR1 SGHNT, CDR2 YYREEE (reference sequence). This CDR3 reads CASSPGQNTEAFF. CDR3 nucleotides: TGTGCCAGCAGCCCGGGACAGAACACTGAAGCTTTCTTT.

J is TRBJ1-1 and V is TRBV29-1, with 8 bases matching TRBD1. The CDR3 contains 13 residues. Germline V CDR1 and CDR2: SQVTM, ANQGSEA. The trim removed 6 bases at V and 2 bases at J, leaving 5 bases unmatched. CDR3 nucleotide sequence: TGCAGCGTCGACGACAGGGGAAACACTGAAGCTTTCTTT. Translated, it gives CSVDDRGNTEAFF.

The CDR3 DNA is TGCGCCAGCAGCTCCTCGGACTGGGTCGGTGAAAAACTGTTTTTT. Protein product: CASSSSDWVGEKLFF. The V gene is TRBV5-1, the J gene TRBJ1-4; D remains unclear. CDR3 size: 15 residues. Germline V lookup: CDR1 SGHRS, CDR2 YFSETQ. V dropped 3 bases and J dropped 7 bases, with 16 bases sitting between them.

This chain links TRBV9 with TRBJ1-1; possibly TRBD1 for D (6 bases). The CDR3 spans 15 residues. Looked up from germline, CDR1 is SGDLS and CDR2 is YYNGEE. V was clipped by 3 bases and J by 1 base, with 13 bases between them. CDR3 amino acids: CASSDLLQGNTEAFF. The CDR3 DNA reads TGTGCCAGCAGCGACCTACTACAGGGGAACACTGAAGCTTTCTTT.

CDR3 sequence reads: CASSVLGGTYEQYF. As DNA, the CDR3 is TGCGCCAGCAGCGTCCTAGGGGGCACCTACGAGCAGTACTTC. The gene calls are TRBV5-1 and TRBJ2-7, with 7 bases that match TRBD1. The CDR3 runs 14 residues. The germline V gene encodes CDR1 SGHRS and CDR2 YFSETQ. The junction had 6 bases not matched to a gene; V was cut back by 4 bases and J by 2 bases.

The rearrangement links TRBV4-1 to TRBJ2-4; 9 bases fit TRBD1. The CDR3 length is 19 residues. The ends lost 2 bases at V and 6 bases at J; junction bases unmatched: 17. Looked up from germline, CDR1 is MGHRA and CDR2 is YSYEKL. CDR3 sequence: CASSQKPPGQGLLPNIQYF. CDR3 nucleotide sequence: TGCGCCAGCAGCCAAAAACCTCCGGGACAGGGCCTACTCCCAAACATTCAGTACTTC.

The chain is built from TRBV19 and TRBJ2-5; D possibly corresponds to TRBD1 (7 bases). Germline-derived CDR1 and CDR2 are LNHDA and SQIVND (reference sequence). This CDR3 is built from 14 residues. The ends were cut back, 6 bases at V and 10 bases at J, with 21 bases in the middle. CDR3 in DNA: TGTGCCAGTAGCCTGGGGACAGTCGGAGGGAACCAGTACTTC. This translates into CASSLGTVGGNQYF.

J is TRBJ2-3 and V is TRBV30; 8 bases line up with TRBD2. The CDR3 runs to 15 residues. Germline CDR1 reads GTSNPN; CDR2 reads SVGIG (reference sequence). With V trimmed by 0 bases and J by 10 bases, 12 bases remained unmatched. CDR3 in DNA: TGTGCCTGGAGTGTAACAGCGGGGGCCCAGGGTGCGCAGTATTTT. Its protein product is CAWSVTAGAQGAQYF.

This CDR3 reads CASHRRASTDTQYF. CDR3 bases: TGTGCCAGTCATCGGAGGGCTAGCACAGATACGCAGTATTTT. The chain has TRBV19 and TRBJ2-3; D is perhaps TRBD2 (6 bases). This CDR3 spans 14 amino acids. The germline V and J ends were trimmed by 8 bases and 0 bases, with 12 bases remaining between them. CDR1 and CDR2 (germline): LNHDA, SQIVND (reference sequence).

This clone was detected once. The J gene is TRBJ2-3, the V gene TRBV5-1; 8 nucleotides agree with TRBD1. V lost 2 bases to trimming and J lost 0 bases; unmatched junction nucleotides: 5. CDR3 length equals 16 residues. The germline gives CDR1 SGHRS, CDR2 YFSETQ. In DNA form, the CDR3 reads TGCGCCAGCAGCTTAGCCGGACAGGGCAGCACAGATACGCAGTATTTT. This sequence encodes CASSLAGQGSTDTQYF.

The rearrangement joins TRBV5-1 to TRBJ1-2, with a possible D match to TRBD1 (6 bases). Germline V lookup: CDR1 SGHRS, CDR2 YFSETQ. The CDR3 is 16 residues long. V shed 4 bases and J shed 5 bases, with 21 bases lying between them. CDR3 amino acids: CASSPITRGARYGYTF. Here the CDR3 DNA reads TGCGCCAGCAGCCCAATAACGCGGGGGGCGAGATATGGCTACACCTTC.

The V gene is TRBV28, the J gene TRBJ2-7; unclear D gene. The germline CDR1 and CDR2 sequences are MDHEN and SYDVKM. V lost 8 bases and J lost 3, with 8 bases in between. The CDR3 runs to 11 residues. The CDR3 here is CASVSNYEQYF. CDR3 DNA: TGTGCCAGCGTCAGTAACTACGAGCAGTACTTC.

The V gene is TRBV27, the J gene TRBJ2-6; D not certain. Between the trimmed V and J ends, which lost 5 bases and 4 bases, there was a span of 12 bases. Germline CDR1 reads MNHEY; CDR2 reads SMNVEV (reference sequence). The CDR3 has 15 amino acids. The CDR3, as DNA: TGTGCCAGCAGTCCCCTTCTAAGAGGGGCCAACGTCCTGACTTTC. Translating it yields CASSPLLRGANVLTF. Looking up the rest from reference TRBV27 and TRBJ2-6 gives the full variable domain: EAQVTQNPRYLITVTGKKLTVTCSQNMNHEYMSWYRQDPGLGLRQIYYSMNVEVTDKGDVPEGYKVSRKEKRNFPLILESPSPNQTSLYFCASSPLLRGANVLTFGAGSRLTVL.

The chain couples TRBV4-3 to TRBJ1-6, with a weak D call TRBD1 (5 bases). The CDR3 has 15 amino acids. The germline V gene encodes CDR1 LGHNA and CDR2 YSLEER. The V end was cut by 1 base, the J end by 8 bases, with 12 bases between. The DNA of the CDR3 is TGCGCCAGCAGCCAAGGTTTCGACAGCGATTCACCCCTCCACTTT. Encoded protein: CASSQGFDSDSPLHF.

CDR3 residues: CASSKKRGTGELFF. The CDR3 nucleotides read TGTGCCAGCAGCAAAAAAAGGGGCACCGGGGAGCTGTTTTTT. V and J are TRBV11-2 and TRBJ2-2, with D possibly being TRBD1 (5 bases). The V end lost 5 bases, the J end lost 4 bases, and 11 bases lay between the germline ends. The germline V gene has CDR1 SGHAT and CDR2 FQNNGV. The CDR3 is 14 residues long.

The V and J genes are TRBV7-9 and TRBJ1-5, with a possible D match to TRBD1 (6 bases). Germline V gene lookup returns CDR1 SEHNR and CDR2 FQNEAQ (reference sequence). The CDR3 runs to 13 residues. V lost 2 bases and J 11 bases, leaving 13 bases between the germline ends. This CDR3 is CASSLSGSGAQHF. The CDR3 bases are TGTGCCAGCAGCTTATCGGGGTCAGGGGCCCAGCATTTT.